This TCR beta chain was obtained from a study of cytomegalovirus exposure and HLA in healthy donors. Looking at the study overall: About 85 million unique TCR sequences came from HLA-typed donors in an early release.

V shed 1 base, J shed 6 bases, and the junction held 2 bases outside the gene matches. Germline CDR1 is MNHEY and CDR2 is SVGAGI. CDR3 length: 14 residues. Donors likely had unrecorded immune exposures despite being nominally healthy when sampled. 60 Vbeta and 13 Jbeta primers were used in PCR. TCRdb's copy holds only in-frame clones and misses some; the assay was immunoSEQ multiplex PCR. The sample has about 86,000 clones, roughly 73% seen once; the top ten hold 2% to 3%. Whole-study findings and limits: In a later analysis, DRB1 alleles had the most associated TCRs; HLA-C alleles the fewest.

Of note for this clone: As yet, its antigen is unknown.

The receptor was isolated from a male donor in good health and CMV-seropositive. The sample comprised PBMCs. V is TRBV6-5 and J is TRBJ2-1; 8 bases map to TRBD2. The chain's CDR3 is CASSYFGTSNEQFF. CDR3 DNA: TGTGCCAGCAGTTACTTTGGGACTAGCAATGAGCAGTTCTTC.